The entry below describes one T cell receptor beta chain. Its antigen is not identified. The CDR3 extends over 14 amino acids. J lost 14 bases, V lost 6 bases, and 16 bases had no gene match. Germline loops: CDR1 SNHLY, CDR2 FYNNEI. Patients selected for sequencing had displayed CD8+CD57+ cell expansion by flow cytometry. All participating patients were living with severe acquired aplastic anemia. The blood sampling took place in patients who had so far received no therapy. The data were taken from a study of CD8+CD57+ T cells in acquired aplastic anemia. Study-level information: The average for DNA from sorted CD4+ and CD8+ cells was 3 to 3.5 ug.

CDR3 and TCR beta VDJ profiling relied on a genomic DNA template. MiXCR was run by TCRdb on the reads, yielding one entry per CDR3 protein. There are roughly 250,000 distinct CDR3 sequences in the sample; 82% occur only once, and 40% to 55% lies in the top ten. Study-level findings and limits: Sharing between patients and controls was observed for around 30 CD8+ CDR3 sequences.

The origin of this receptor is a human donor with aplastic anemia. The chain joins TRBV2 to TRBJ2-3, with 8 bases fitting TRBD2. Input material: sorted CD4+, CD8+, or CD8+CD57+ T cells (not recorded which) from PBMCs. The DNA for the CDR3 is TGTGCCAGCAGCTATGCGGGAGGCCACGATCCGCTGTATTTT. Its protein product is CASSYAGGHDPLYF.